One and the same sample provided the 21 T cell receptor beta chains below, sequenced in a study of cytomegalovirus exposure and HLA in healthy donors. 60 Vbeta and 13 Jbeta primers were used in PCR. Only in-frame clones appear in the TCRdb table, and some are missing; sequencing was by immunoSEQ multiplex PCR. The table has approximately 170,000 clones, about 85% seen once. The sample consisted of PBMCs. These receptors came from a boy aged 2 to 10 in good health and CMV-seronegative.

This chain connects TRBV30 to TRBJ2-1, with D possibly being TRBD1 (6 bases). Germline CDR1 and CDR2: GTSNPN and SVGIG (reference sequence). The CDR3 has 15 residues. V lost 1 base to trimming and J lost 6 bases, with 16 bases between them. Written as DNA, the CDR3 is TGTGCCTGGAGTGAAGTCGCCCTAGGGGGCAATGAGCAGTTCTTC. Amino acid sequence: CAWSEVALGGNEQFF.

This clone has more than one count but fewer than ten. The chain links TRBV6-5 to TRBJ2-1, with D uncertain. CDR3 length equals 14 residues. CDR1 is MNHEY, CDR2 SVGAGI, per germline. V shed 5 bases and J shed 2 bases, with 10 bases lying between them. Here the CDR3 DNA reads TGTGCCAGCAGTAACTATTGGCCCTACAATGAGCAGTTCTTC. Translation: CASSNYWPYNEQFF.

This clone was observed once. The CDR3 nucleotides read TGTGCCAGCAACTTAGGCTACACCTTC. It specifies CASNLGYTF. The V and J genes are TRBV2 and TRBJ1-2; D is unclear. The CDR3 loop spans 9 amino acids. Germline CDR1 and CDR2: SNHLY and FYNNEI. The V end was cut by 7 bases, the J end by 8 bases, with 5 bases between.

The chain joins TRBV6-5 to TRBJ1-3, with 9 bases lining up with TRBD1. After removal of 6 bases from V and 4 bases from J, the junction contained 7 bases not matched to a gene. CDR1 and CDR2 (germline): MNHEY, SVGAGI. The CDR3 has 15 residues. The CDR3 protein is CASRTTGGAGNTIYF. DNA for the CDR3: TGTGCCAGCAGAACTACAGGGGGCGCAGGAAACACCATATATTTT.

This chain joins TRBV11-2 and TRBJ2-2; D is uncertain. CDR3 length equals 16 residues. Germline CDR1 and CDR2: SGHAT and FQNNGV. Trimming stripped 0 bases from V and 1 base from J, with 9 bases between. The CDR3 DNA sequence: TGTGCCAGCAGCTTAGATCGACTGGGGAACACCGGGGAGCTGTTTTTT. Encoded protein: CASSLDRLGNTGELFF.

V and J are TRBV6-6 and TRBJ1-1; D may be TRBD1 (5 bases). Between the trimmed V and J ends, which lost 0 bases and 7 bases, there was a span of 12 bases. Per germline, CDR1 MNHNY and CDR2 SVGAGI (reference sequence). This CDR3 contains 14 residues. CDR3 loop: CASSYSPRGREAFF. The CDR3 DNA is TGTGCCAGCAGTTACTCGCCAAGGGGCCGTGAAGCTTTCTTT.

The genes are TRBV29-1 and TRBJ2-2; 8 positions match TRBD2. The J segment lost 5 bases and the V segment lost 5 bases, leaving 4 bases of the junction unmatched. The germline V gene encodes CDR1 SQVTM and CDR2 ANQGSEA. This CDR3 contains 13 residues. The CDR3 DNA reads TGCAGCGTTCGGGGGGGTGCGACCGGGGAGCTGTTTTTT. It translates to CSVRGGATGELFF.

CDR3 amino acids: CSAGHQPQHF. The CDR3 nucleotides are TGCAGTGCGGGGCATCAGCCCCAGCATTTT. The chain links TRBV20-1 to TRBJ1-5; tentative D call: TRBD1 (5 bases). Germline CDR1 reads DFQATT; CDR2 reads SNEGSKA (reference sequence). V lost 6 bases and J lost 5, with 5 bases in between. The CDR3 is 10 residues long.

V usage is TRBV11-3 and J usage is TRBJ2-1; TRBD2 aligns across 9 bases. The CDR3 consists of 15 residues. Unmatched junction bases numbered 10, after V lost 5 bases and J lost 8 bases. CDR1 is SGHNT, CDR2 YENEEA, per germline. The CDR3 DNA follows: TGTGCCAGCAGCCCCCGAGGTAGCGGGGGATATGAGCAGTTCTTC. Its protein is CASSPRGSGGYEQFF.

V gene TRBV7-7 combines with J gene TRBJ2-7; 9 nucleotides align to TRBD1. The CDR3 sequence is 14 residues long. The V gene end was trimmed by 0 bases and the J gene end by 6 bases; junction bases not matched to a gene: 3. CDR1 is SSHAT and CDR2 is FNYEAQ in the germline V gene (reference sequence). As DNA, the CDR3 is TGTGCCAGCAGCTTAGCGGGGACAGGGTTCGAGCAGTACGTC. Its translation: CASSLAGTGFEQYV.

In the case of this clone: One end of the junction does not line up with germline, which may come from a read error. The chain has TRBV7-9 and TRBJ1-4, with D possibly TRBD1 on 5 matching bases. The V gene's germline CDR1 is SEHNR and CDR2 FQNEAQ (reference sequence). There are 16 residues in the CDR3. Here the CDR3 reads CSSSLNVGGQREKLFF. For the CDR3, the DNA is TGTTCCAGCAGCTTAAACGTCGGCGGACAACGTGAAAAACTGTTTTTT. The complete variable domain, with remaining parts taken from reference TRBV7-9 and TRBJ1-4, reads DTGVSQNPRHKITKRGQNVTFRCDPISEHNRLYWYRQTLGQGPEFLTYFQNEAQLEKSRLLSDRFSAERPKGSFSTLEIQRTEQGDSAMYLCSSSLNVGGQREKLFFGSGTQLSVL.

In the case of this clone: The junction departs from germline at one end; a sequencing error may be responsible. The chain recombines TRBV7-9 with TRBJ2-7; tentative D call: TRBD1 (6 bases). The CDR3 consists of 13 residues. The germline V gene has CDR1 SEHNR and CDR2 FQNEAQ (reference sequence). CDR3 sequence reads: CSSSRGGVYEQYF. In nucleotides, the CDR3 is TGTTCCAGCAGCCGAGGGGGAGTATACGAGCAGTACTTC.

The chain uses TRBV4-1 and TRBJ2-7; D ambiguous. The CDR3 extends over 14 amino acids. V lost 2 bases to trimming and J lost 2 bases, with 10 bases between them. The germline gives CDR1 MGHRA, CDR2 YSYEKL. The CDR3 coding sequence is TGCGCCAGCAGCCAATACACACAAGCCTACGAGCAGTACTTC. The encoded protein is CASSQYTQAYEQYF.

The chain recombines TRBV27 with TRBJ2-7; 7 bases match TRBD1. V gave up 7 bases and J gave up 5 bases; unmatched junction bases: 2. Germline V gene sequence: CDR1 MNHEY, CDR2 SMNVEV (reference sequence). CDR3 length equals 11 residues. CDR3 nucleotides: TGTGCCAGCAACAGGGGCAACGAGCAGTACTTC. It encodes CASNRGNEQYF.

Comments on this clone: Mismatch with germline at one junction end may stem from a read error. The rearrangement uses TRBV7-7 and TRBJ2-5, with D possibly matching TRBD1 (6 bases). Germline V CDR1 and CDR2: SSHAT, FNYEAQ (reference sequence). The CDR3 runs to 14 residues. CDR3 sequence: CASSPTGYGETQYF. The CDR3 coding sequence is TGTGCTAGCAGCCCAACAGGGTACGGAGAGACCCAGTACTTC.

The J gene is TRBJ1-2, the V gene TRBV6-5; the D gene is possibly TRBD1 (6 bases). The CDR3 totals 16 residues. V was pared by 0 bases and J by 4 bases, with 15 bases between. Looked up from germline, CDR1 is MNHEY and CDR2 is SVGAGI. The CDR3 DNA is TGTGCCAGCAGTTACTCGAAGGGGGGGGCCGTCTATGGCTACACCTTC. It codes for CASSYSKGGAVYGYTF.

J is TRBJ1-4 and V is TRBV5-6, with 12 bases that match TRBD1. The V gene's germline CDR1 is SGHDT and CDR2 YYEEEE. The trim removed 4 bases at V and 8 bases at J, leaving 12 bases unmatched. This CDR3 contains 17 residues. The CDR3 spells CASSVSGTGGEGEKLFF. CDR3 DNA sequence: TGTGCCAGCAGCGTGTCCGGGACAGGGGGCGAAGGCGAAAAACTGTTTTTT.

CDR3 region: CAWSVSGDPGNTIYF. In DNA, the CDR3 is TGTGCCTGGAGTGTATCGGGGGACCCTGGAAACACCATATATTTT. The chain couples TRBV30 to TRBJ1-3, with a tentative D call TRBD1 (5 bases). CDR1 GTSNPN and CDR2 SVGIG come from the germline V gene (reference sequence). The CDR3 is made up of 15 amino acids. Trimming removed 0 bases at V and 2 bases at J, with 11 bases between.

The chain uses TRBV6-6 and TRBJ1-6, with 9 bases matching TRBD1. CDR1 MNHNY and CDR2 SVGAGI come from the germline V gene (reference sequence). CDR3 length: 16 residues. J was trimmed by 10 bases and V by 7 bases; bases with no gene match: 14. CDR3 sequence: CASTLTLDRGASPLHF. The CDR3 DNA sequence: TGTGCCAGCACCCTAACTTTGGACAGGGGAGCCTCACCCCTCCACTTT.

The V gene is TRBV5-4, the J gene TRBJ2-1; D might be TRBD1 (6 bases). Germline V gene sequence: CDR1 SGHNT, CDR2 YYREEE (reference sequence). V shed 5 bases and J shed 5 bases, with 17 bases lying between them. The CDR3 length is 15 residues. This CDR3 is CASRKDSWTNNEQFF. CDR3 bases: TGTGCCAGCAGAAAGGACAGTTGGACAAACAATGAGCAGTTCTTC.

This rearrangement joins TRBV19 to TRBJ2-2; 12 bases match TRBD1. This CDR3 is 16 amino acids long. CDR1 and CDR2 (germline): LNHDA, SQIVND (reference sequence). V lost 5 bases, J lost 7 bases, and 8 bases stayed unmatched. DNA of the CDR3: TGTGCCAGTAGTGGGGCGGGGACAGGGGGCAACGGGGAGCTGTTTTTT. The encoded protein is CASSGAGTGGNGELFF.